In this sample, the clone carrying this T cell receptor beta chain turned up many times. What it recognizes is unknown. TCRdb reprocessed the RACE reads with MiXCR, giving one entry per CDR3 protein. The repertoire includes around 110,000 distinct CDR3 sequences, around an eighth of them detected once, and more than 1.3% sits in the top ten. These data originate in a study of human T cells and chemical hapten exposure. Study findings and constraints: Compared to controls, expanded TCRs made significantly more large clusters of similar CDR3s.

Time point meaning: patch test 1, 2 weeks after DPC sensitization. Noted treatment: therapeutic diphenylcyclopropenone sensitization with weekly scalp DPC. Alopecia patients between 18 and 70 years old and suitable for DPC were used as donors. The sequences come from whole blood, collected in connection with sensitization to the hapten diphenylcyclopropenone (DPC). The TCR originated in a woman between 50 and 59 years old with alopecia areata. Some clones in this sample may be carry-over from other donors' samples.

DNA of the CDR3: TGTGCCAGCAGCTTAGCATCAAGAACAGGCGGGGATGAGCAGTTCTTC. Translation: CASSLASRTGGDEQFF. The J gene is TRBJ2-1, the V gene TRBV7-2; TRBD2 is a possible D gene (6 bases). The CDR3 extends over 16 amino acids. The V gene lost 0 bases and the J gene lost 8 bases, with 17 bases spanning the gap. From germline, CDR1 is SGHTA and CDR2 FQGNSA.